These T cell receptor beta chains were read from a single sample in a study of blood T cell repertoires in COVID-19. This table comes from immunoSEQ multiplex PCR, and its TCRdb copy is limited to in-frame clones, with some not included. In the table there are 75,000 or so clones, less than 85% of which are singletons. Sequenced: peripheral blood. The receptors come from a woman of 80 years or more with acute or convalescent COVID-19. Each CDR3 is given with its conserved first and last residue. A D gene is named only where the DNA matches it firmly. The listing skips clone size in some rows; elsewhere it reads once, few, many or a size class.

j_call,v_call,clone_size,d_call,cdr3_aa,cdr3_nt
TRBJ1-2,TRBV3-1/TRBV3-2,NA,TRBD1,CASSQGTGTGAPYGYTF,TGTGCCAGCAGCCAAGGAACCGGGACAGGGGCCCCCTATGGCTACACCTTC
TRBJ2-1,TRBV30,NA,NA,CAWSGTVDRDCEFF,TGTGCCTGGAGCGGAACCGTCGACAGGGACTGCGAGTTCTTC
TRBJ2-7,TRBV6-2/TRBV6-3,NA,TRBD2,CASSEGLAGVSYEQYF,TGTGCCAGCAGTGAGGGACTAGCGGGAGTATCCTACGAGCAGTACTTC
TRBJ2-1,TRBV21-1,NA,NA,CASHSGGAESSYNEQFF,TGTGCCAGCCATAGCGGGGGGGCCGAAAGCTCCTACAATGAGCAGTTCTTC
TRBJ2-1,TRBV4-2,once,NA,CASSQDWSGFNEQFF,TGTGCCAGCAGCCAAGATTGGAGCGGGTTCAATGAGCAGTTCTTC
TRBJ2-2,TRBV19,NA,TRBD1,CASSIGQGTNTGELFF,TGTGCCAGTAGTATCGGACAGGGGACGAACACCGGGGAGCTGTTTTTT
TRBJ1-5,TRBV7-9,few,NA,CASSIWPGTLSNQPQHF,TGTGCCAGCAGCATCTGGCCCGGGACACTTAGCAATCAGCCCCAGCATTTT
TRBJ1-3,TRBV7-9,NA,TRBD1,CASSTGTGEDTIYF,TGTGCCAGCAGCACCGGGACAGGAGAAGACACCATATATTTT
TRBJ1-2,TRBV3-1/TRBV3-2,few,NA,CASSLGDYGYTF,TGTGCCAGCAGCCTAGGAGACTATGGCTACACCTTC
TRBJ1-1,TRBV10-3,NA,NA,CAISEAGQNTEAFF,TGTGCCATCAGTGAAGCCGGACAGAACACTGAAGCTTTCTTT
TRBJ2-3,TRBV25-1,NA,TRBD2,CASSEFSKLAGEVDTQYF,TGTGCCAGCAGTGAATTCTCTAAACTAGCGGGAGAAGTAGATACGCAGTATTTT
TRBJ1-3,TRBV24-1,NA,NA,CATSESGSGGNTIYF,TGTGCCACCAGTGAGTCAGGGTCCGGTGGAAACACCATATATTTT
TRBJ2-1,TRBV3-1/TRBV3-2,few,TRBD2,CASSQDGRESNEQFF,TGTGCCAGCAGCCAAGATGGGCGGGAGAGCAATGAGCAGTTCTTC
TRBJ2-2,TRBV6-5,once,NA,CASRETAPYTGELFF,TGTGCCAGCAGGGAGACAGCCCCTTACACCGGGGAGCTGTTTTTT
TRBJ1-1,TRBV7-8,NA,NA,CASSLAVGGSGTEAFF,TGTGCCAGCAGCTTAGCGGTTGGCGGGTCGGGCACTGAAGCTTTCTTT
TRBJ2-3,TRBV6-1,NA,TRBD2,CASSEPGLAGVVRKDTQYF,TGTGCCAGCAGTGAGCCGGGACTAGCGGGGGTCGTCCGGAAAGATACGCAGTATTTT
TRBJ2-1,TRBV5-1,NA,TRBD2,CASSYGGGYNEQFF,TGCGCCAGCAGCTACGGGGGAGGGTACAATGAGCAGTTCTTC
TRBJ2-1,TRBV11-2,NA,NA,CASSQEVTQAGEQFF,TGTGCCAGCAGCCAAGAGGTGACTCAAGCAGGGGAGCAGTTCTTC
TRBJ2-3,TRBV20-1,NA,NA,CSAIPRDTQYF,TGCAGTGCTATCCCTCGGGATACGCAGTATTTT
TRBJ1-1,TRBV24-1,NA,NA,CATIKNGF,TGTGCCACCATAAAAAACGGCTTT
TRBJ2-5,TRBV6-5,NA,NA,CASNTGAGEETQYF,TGTGCCAGCAATACGGGGGCGGGGGAAGAGACCCAGTACTTC
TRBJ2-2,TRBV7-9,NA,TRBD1,CASRQGAGELFF,TGTGCCAGCAGACAGGGGGCCGGGGAGCTGTTTTTT
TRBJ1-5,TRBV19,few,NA,CASSIAGRLSNQPQHF,TGTGCCAGTAGTATCGCGGGCCGCCTTAGCAATCAGCCCCAGCATTTT
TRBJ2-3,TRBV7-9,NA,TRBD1,CASSYRTGSGDTQYF,TGTGCCAGCAGTTATCGGACAGGGTCCGGAGATACGCAGTATTTT
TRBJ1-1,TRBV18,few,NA,CASLSELRNTEAFF,TGTGCCAGCTTATCCGAGCTAAGGAACACTGAAGCTTTCTTT
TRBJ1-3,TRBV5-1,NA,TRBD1,CASSLDRGAGNTIYF,TGCGCCAGCAGCTTGGACAGGGGGGCTGGAAACACCATATATTTT